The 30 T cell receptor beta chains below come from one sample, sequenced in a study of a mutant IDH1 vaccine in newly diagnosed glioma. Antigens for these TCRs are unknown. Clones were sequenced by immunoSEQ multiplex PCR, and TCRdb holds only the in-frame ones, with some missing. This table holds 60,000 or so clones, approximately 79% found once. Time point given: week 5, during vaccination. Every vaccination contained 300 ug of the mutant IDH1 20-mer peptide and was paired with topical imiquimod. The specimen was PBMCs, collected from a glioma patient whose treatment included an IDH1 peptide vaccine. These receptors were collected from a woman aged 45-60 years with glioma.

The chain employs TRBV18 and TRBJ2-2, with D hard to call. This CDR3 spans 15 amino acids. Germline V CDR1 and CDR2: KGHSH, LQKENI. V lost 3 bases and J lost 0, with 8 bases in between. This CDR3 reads CASSPGPANTGELFF. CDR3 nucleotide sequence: TGTGCCAGCTCACCTGGTCCCGCGAACACCGGGGAGCTGTTTTTT.

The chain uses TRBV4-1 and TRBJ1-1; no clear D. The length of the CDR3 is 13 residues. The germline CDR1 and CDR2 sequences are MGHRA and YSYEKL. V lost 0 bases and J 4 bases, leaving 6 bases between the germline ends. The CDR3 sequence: CASSQDYSTEAFF. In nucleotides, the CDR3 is TGCGCCAGCAGCCAAGATTATAGCACTGAAGCTTTCTTT.

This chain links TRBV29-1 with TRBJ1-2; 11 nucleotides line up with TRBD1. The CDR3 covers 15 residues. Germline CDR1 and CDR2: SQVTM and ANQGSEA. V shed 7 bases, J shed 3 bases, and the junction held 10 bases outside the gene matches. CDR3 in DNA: TGCAGCGCCGGAGATGGGACAGGGGGAGACTATGGCTACACCTTC. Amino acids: CSAGDGTGGDYGYTF. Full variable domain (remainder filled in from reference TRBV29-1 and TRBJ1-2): SAVISQKPSRDICQRGTSLTIQCQVDSQVTMMFWYRQQPGQSLTLIATANQGSEATYESGFVIDKFPISRPNLTFSTLTVSNMSPEDSSIYLCSAGDGTGGDYGYTFGSGTRLTVV.

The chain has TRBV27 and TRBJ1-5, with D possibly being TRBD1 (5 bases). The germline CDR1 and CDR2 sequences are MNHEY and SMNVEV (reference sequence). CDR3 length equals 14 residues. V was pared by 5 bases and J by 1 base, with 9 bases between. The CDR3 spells CASSHRGSNQPQHF. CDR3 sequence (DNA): TGTGCCAGCAGTCATCGGGGGAGCAATCAGCCCCAGCATTTT.

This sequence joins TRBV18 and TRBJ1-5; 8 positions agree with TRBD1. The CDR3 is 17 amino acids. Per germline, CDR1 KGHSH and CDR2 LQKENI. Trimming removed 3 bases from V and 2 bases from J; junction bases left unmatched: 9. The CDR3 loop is CASSPPGGSSGNQPQHF. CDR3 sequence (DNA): TGTGCCAGCTCACCTCCAGGGGGCTCATCGGGCAATCAGCCCCAGCATTTT.

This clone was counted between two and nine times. The chain's CDR3 is CASSQEGQGVGEAFF. For the CDR3, the DNA is TGCGCCAGCAGCCAAGAAGGACAGGGGGTGGGTGAAGCTTTCTTT. This chain uses TRBV4-1 with TRBJ1-1, with 10 nucleotides matching TRBD1. Germline CDR1 and CDR2: MGHRA and YSYEKL. The V and J ends lost 0 bases and 7 bases, in that order; junction bases with no gene match: 5. The CDR3 covers 15 residues.

The CDR3 region is CASSDLQGRNNSPLHF. Here the CDR3 DNA reads TGTGCCAGCAGCGACCTACAGGGAAGAAATAATTCACCCCTCCACTTT. The J gene is TRBJ1-6, the V gene TRBV7-2, with D possibly TRBD1 on 6 matching bases. V was cut by 5 bases and J by 5 bases, with 16 bases left in between. CDR3 length equals 16 residues. Germline values: CDR1 SGHTA, CDR2 FQGNSA. Complete variable domain (other parts from reference TRBV7-2 and TRBJ1-6): GAGVSQSPSNKVTEKGKDVELRCDPISGHTALYWYRQSLGQGLEFLIYFQGNSAPDKSGLPSDRFSAERTGGSVSTLTIQRTQQEDSAVYLCASSDLQGRNNSPLHFGNGTRLTVT.

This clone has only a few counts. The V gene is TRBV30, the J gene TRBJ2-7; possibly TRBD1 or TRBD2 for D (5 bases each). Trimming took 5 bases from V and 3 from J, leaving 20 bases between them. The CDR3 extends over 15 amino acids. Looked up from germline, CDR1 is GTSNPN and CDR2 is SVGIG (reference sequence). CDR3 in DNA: TGTGCCTGGTCACTCGTCCCCGGGGCCCACTACGAGCAGTACTTC. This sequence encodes CAWSLVPGAHYEQYF.

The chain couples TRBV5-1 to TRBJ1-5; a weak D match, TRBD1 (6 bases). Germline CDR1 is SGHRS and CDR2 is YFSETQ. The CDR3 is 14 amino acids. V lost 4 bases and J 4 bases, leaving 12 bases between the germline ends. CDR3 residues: CASSLDSPNQPQHF. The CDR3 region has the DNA TGCGCCAGCAGCCTGGACAGCCCTAATCAGCCCCAGCATTTT. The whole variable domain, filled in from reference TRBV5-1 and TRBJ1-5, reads KAGVTQTPRYLIKTRGQQVTLSCSPISGHRSVSWYQQTPGQGLQFLFEYFSETQRNKGNFPGRFSGRQFSNSRSEMNVSTLELGDSALYLCASSLDSPNQPQHFGDGTRLSIL.

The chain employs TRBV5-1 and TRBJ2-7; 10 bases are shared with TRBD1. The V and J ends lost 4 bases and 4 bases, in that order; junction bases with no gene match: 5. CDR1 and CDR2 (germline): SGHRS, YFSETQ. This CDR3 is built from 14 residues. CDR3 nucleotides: TGCGCCAGCAGCGGGGGACAGGGGTGGTACGAGCAGTACTTC. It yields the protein CASSGGQGWYEQYF.

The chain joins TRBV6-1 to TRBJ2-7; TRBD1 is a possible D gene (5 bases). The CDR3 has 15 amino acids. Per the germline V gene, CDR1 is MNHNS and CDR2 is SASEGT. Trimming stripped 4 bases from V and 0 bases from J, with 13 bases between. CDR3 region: CASSATAYSSYEQYF. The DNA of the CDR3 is TGTGCCAGCAGTGCGACAGCCTACAGCTCCTACGAGCAGTACTTC.

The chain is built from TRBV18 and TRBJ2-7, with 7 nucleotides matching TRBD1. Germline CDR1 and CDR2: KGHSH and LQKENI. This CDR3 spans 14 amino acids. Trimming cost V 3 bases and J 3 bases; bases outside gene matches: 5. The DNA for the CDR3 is TGTGCCAGCTCACCTGGACAGGAGAGCTACGAGCAGTACTTC. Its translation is CASSPGQESYEQYF.

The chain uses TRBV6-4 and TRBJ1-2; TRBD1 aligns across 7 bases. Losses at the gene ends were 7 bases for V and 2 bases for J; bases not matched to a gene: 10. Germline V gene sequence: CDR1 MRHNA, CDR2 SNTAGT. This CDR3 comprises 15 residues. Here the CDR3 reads CASTPGAGQNYGYTF. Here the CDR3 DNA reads TGTGCCAGCACGCCCGGTGCGGGACAGAACTATGGCTACACCTTC.

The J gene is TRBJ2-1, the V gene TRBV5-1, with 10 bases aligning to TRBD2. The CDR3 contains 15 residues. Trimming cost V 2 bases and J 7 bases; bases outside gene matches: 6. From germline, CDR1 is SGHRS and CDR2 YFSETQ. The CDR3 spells CASSFTSGERNEQFF. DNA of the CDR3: TGCGCCAGCAGCTTCACTAGCGGGGAACGTAATGAGCAGTTCTTC.

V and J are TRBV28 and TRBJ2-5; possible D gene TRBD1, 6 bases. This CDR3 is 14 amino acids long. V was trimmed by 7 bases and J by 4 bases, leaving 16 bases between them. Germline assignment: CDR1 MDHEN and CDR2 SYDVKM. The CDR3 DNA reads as TGTGCCAGCAAGAGCAGGGGCCATAGAGAGACCCAGTACTTC. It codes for CASKSRGHRETQYF.

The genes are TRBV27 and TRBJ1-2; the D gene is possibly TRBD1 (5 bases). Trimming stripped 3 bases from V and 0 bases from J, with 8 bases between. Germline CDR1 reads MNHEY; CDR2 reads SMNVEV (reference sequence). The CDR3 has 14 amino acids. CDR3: CASSFGGANYGYTF. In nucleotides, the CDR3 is TGTGCCAGCAGTTTTGGGGGAGCTAACTATGGCTACACCTTC.

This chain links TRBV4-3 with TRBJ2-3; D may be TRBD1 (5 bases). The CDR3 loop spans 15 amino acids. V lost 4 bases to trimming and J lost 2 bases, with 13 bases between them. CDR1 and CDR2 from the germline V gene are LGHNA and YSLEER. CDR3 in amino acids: CASSPQGSHTDTQYF. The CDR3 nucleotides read TGCGCCAGCAGCCCCCAGGGTTCCCACACAGATACGCAGTATTTT.

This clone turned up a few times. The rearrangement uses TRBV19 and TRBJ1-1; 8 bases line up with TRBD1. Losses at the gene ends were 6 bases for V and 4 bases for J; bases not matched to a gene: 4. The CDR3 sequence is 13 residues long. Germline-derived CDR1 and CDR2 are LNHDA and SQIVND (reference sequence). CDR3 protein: CASRHDRGTEAFF. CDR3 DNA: TGTGCCAGTAGACATGACAGGGGCACTGAAGCTTTCTTT.

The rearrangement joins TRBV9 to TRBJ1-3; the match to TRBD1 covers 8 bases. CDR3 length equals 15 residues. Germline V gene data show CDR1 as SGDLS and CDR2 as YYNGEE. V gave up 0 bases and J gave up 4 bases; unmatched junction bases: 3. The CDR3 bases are TGTGCCAGCAGCGTAGGACAGGGGCACGGAAACACCATATATTTT. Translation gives CASSVGQGHGNTIYF.

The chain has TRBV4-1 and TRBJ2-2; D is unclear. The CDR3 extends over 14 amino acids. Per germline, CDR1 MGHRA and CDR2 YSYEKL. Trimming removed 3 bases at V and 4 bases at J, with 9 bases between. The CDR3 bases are TGCGCCAGCAGCCAGGACCGGATCACCGGGGAGCTGTTTTTT. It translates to CASSQDRITGELFF.

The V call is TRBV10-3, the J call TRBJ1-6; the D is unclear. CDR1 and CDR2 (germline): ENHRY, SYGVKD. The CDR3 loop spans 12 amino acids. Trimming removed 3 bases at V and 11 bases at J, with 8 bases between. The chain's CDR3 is CAISETTPPLHF. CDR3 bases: TGTGCCATCAGTGAAACGACGCCACCCCTCCACTTT.

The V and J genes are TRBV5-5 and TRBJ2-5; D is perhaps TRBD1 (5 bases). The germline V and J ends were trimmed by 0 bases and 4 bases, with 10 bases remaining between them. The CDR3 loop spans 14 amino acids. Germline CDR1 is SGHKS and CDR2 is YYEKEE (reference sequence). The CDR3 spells CASSLGIGVETQYF. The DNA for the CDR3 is TGTGCCAGCAGCTTGGGGATAGGGGTAGAGACCCAGTACTTC.

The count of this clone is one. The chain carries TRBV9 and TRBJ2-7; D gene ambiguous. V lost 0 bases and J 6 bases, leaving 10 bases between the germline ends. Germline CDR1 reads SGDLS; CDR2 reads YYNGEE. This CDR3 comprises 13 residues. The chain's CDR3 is CASSVEPRFEQYF. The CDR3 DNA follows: TGTGCCAGCAGCGTAGAACCCCGGTTCGAGCAGTACTTC.

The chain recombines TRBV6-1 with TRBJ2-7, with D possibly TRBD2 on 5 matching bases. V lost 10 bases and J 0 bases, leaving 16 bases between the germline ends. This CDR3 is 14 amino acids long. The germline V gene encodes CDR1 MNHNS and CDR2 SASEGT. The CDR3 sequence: CAIGGQFRSYEQYF. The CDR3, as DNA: TGTGCCATCGGCGGGCAGTTTCGCTCCTACGAGCAGTACTTC.

Here the CDR3 DNA reads TGTGCCAGCTCACTCGGACAGGGTGACTACGAGCAGTACTTC. Its protein product is CASSLGQGDYEQYF. This rearrangement joins TRBV18 to TRBJ2-7; 8 bases match TRBD1. Trimming took 4 bases from V and 3 from J; bases not matched to a gene: 5. Germline V lookup: CDR1 KGHSH, CDR2 LQKENI. This CDR3 is built from 14 residues.

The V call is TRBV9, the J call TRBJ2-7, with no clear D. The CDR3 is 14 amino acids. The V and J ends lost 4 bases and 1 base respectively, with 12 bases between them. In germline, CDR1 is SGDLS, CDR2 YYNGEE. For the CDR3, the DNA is TGTGCCAGCAGCCCCACCGTCCTTTCCTACGAGCAGTACTTC. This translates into CASSPTVLSYEQYF. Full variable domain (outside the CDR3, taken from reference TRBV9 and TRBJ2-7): DSGVTQTPKHLITATGQRVTLRCSPRSGDLSVYWYQQSLDQGLQFLIQYYNGEERAKGNILERFSAQQFPDLHSELNLSSLELGDSALYFCASSPTVLSYEQYFGPGTRLTVT.

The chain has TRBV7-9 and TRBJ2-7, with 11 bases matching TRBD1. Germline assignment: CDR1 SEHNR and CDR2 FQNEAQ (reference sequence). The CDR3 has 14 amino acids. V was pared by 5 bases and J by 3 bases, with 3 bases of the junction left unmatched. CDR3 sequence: CASSAGQGDYEQYF. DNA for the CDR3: TGTGCCAGCAGCGCGGGACAGGGGGACTACGAGCAGTACTTC.

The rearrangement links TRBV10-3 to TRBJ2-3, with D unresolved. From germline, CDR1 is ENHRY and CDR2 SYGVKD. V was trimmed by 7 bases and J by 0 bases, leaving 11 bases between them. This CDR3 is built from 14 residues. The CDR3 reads CAINVDSSTDTQYF. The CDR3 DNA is TGTGCCATCAACGTCGACTCTAGCACAGATACGCAGTATTTT.

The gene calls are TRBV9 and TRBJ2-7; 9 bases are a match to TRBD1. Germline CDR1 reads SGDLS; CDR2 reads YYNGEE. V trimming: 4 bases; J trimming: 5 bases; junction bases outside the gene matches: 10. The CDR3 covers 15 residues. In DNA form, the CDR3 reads TGTGCCAGCAGCCCTTCCACAGGGGGCGTCGACGAGCAGTACTTC. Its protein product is CASSPSTGGVDEQYF.

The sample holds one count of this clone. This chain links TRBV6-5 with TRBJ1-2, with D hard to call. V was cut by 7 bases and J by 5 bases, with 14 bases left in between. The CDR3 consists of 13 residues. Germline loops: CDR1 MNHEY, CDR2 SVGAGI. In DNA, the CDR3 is TGTGCCAGCAAAAGGGAGACTCATTATGGCTACACCTTC. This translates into CASKRETHYGYTF.